This T cell receptor (beta chain) comes out of a study of blood T cell repertoires in COVID-19. Study-level information: The United States, Italy and Spain provided the acute and convalescent COVID-19 samples. PBMCs, B-cell-depleted T cells, or T cells provided the cDNA or gDNA that made up the material.

CDR1 and CDR2 (germline): LGHDT, YNNKEL (reference sequence). V was pared by 8 bases and J by 6 bases, with 3 bases of the junction left unmatched. The CDR3 length is 11 residues. Authors' methods: How many nucleated cells were present was estimated from reference gene primer amplification. Generated by immunoSEQ multiplex PCR, the TCRdb table keeps only in-frame clones and is missing some. That table supplies the V and J calls and clone size; D and trimming were determined from the DNA. The sample comprises 98,000 or so clones, approximately 85% of which are singletons, and 4.5% to 5.5% rests with the top ten.

The specimen was peripheral blood. V gene TRBV3-1 (or the pseudogene TRBV3-2) combines with J gene TRBJ2-7, with 8 positions matching TRBD1. The origin of this receptor is a man aged 55 to 69 with acute or convalescent COVID-19. The CDR3 spells CASGQGGEQYF. CDR3 sequence (DNA): TGTGCCAGCGGACAGGGCGGCGAGCAGTACTTC.